The 14 T cell receptor beta chains presented below share a single source sample, sequenced in a study of blood T cells in healthy people across ages. The use of a sample-barcoded 5' primer and a J-beta primer mix characterized a second PCR of about 7 to 12 cycles. TCRdb called the 5' RACE reads again in MiXCR, with one record for every CDR3 protein. The data contain under 850,000 distinct CDR3 sequences, roughly 35% of them seen just once; the ten biggest clones take up 10% to 15%. Material for sequencing was blood. Receptors originate from a man aged 18 to 29 in good health.

The J gene is TRBJ1-2, the V gene TRBV25-1; D might be TRBD1 (5 bases). CDR3 size: 12 residues. Trimming removed 4 bases at V and 8 bases at J, with 11 bases between. Per the germline V gene, CDR1 is MGHDK and CDR2 is SYGVNS. This CDR3 is CASSVQGRGYTF. CDR3 coding DNA: TGTGCCAGCAGTGTTCAGGGACGGGGCTACACCTTC.

A note on this clonotype: One end of the junction varies from germline; a read error may be responsible. The V call is TRBV4-1, the J call TRBJ1-2; tentatively, D is TRBD1 (6 bases). The CDR3 has 15 amino acids. The germline V gene has CDR1 MGHRA and CDR2 YSYEKL. CDR3 nucleotide sequence: TGCGCCAGCAGCTCATTCGACAGGCCCAACTATGACTACACCTTC. This codes for CASSSFDRPNYDYTF.

This clonotype came up many times. CDR3 DNA sequence: TGTGCCACCAGTGGGGCGGGGGGGAAAGATACGCAGTATTTT. This translates into CATSGAGGKDTQYF. The rearrangement joins TRBV24-1 to TRBJ2-3; 9 bases match TRBD2. Trimming cost V 5 bases and J 5 bases; bases outside gene matches: 4. Germline V lookup: CDR1 KGHDR, CDR2 SFDVKD. CDR3 length: 14 amino acids.

V is TRBV29-1 and J is TRBJ2-5, with 16 bases that match TRBD2. Germline V lookup: CDR1 SQVTM, CDR2 ANQGSEA. The CDR3 sequence is 18 residues long. J gave up 5 bases and V 4 bases, and 13 bases lay outside the gene matches. The CDR3 reads CSVVGGTSGRALSETQYF. The DNA of the CDR3 is TGCAGCGTTGTGGGGGGGACTAGCGGGAGGGCCCTCTCTGAGACCCAGTACTTC. Full variable domain (outside the CDR3, taken from reference TRBV29-1 and TRBJ2-5): SAVISQKPSRDICQRGTSLTIQCQVDSQVTMMFWYRQQPGQSLTLIATANQGSEATYESGFVIDKFPISRPNLTFSTLTVSNMSPEDSSIYLCSVVGGTSGRALSETQYFGPGTRLLVL.

This chain uses TRBV27 with TRBJ2-3; 12 positions agree with TRBD2. This CDR3 contains 16 residues. J lost 7 bases, V lost 4 bases, and 9 bases had no gene match. Germline V gene data show CDR1 as MNHEY and CDR2 as SMNVEV (reference sequence). The CDR3 loop reads CASSSPSGGARNTQYF. The CDR3 DNA follows: TGTGCCAGCAGTTCACCTAGCGGGGGGGCAAGGAATACGCAGTATTTT.

This clonotype came up a few times. The chain has TRBV4-2 and TRBJ2-7, with D possibly matching TRBD1 (5 bases). In germline, CDR1 is LGHNA, CDR2 YNFKEQ. V dropped 1 base and J dropped 0 bases, with 13 bases sitting between them. The CDR3 contains 16 residues. CDR3 region: CASSQASARDSYEQYF. As DNA, the CDR3 is TGTGCCAGCAGCCAAGCTAGTGCCAGGGACTCCTACGAGCAGTACTTC.

The table lists this clonotype with a few counts. The V and J genes are TRBV5-8 and TRBJ2-1, with D tentatively TRBD2 (5 bases). CDR1 and CDR2 from the germline V gene are SGHTS and YDEGEE. The CDR3 has 13 amino acids. Between the trimmed V and J ends, which lost 0 bases and 8 bases, there was a span of 9 bases. The CDR3 loop is CASSLGERDEQFF. The CDR3 DNA is TGTGCCAGCAGCTTGGGAGAGAGGGATGAGCAGTTCTTC.

The genes are TRBV12-3 or TRBV12-4 and TRBJ2-1, with D tentatively TRBD2 (5 bases). V was cut by 3 bases and J by 4 bases, with 16 bases left in between. The CDR3 runs to 16 residues. CDR3 nucleotide sequence: TGTGCCAGCAGTTTGTCGGTAGGGAGAGCTTACAATGAGCAGTTCTTC. Translation: CASSLSVGRAYNEQFF.

The chain has TRBV27 and TRBJ2-5, with D uncertain. The J call may be incorrect, as the DNA end agrees better with TRBJ2-7. CDR1 and CDR2 from the germline V gene are MNHEY and SMNVEV (reference sequence). The CDR3 contains 14 residues. The CDR3 region has the DNA TGTGCCAGCAGTTTGGGTCCTTGGGCCTACGAGCAGTACTTC. Its translation is CASSLGPWAYEQYF.

This clonotype came up many times. V is TRBV7-2 and J is TRBJ2-7; tentative D call: TRBD2 (5 bases). The CDR3 extends over 14 amino acids. V lost 3 bases to trimming and J lost 2 bases, with 11 bases between them. Germline V gene lookup returns CDR1 SGHTA and CDR2 FQGNSA. CDR3 bases: TGTGCCAGCAGCTTGTCGGGGAGCACCTACGAGCAGTACTTC. It translates to CASSLSGSTYEQYF.

The chain links TRBV20-1 to TRBJ2-2, with D perhaps given as TRBD1 or TRBD2 (6 bases each). CDR3 length: 14 amino acids. Germline CDR1 reads DFQATT; CDR2 reads SNEGSKA (reference sequence). V lost 3 bases and J 7 bases, leaving 15 bases between the germline ends. CDR3 loop: CSASLGGYGGELFF. DNA for the CDR3: TGCAGTGCTAGCTTAGGGGGGTATGGCGGGGAGCTGTTTTTT.

The sample holds a few counts of this clonotype. The CDR3 protein is CASIPDRTQETQYF. The CDR3 DNA reads TGTGCCAGCATCCCGGACAGGACCCAAGAGACCCAGTACTTC. This chain connects TRBV28 to TRBJ2-5; 7 bases fit TRBD1. CDR3 length: 14 amino acids. V was pared by 7 bases and J by 1 base, with 6 bases of the junction left unmatched. Germline V gene data show CDR1 as MDHEN and CDR2 as SYDVKM.

The genes are TRBV12-3 or TRBV12-4 and TRBJ1-4, with D perhaps matching TRBD1 (6 bases). This CDR3 region has 15 residues. Trimming pared 8 bases from V and 7 bases from J, leaving 20 bases between. CDR3 in amino acids: CASSRGGGRIEKLFF. The CDR3 coding sequence is TGTGCCAGCTCACGAGGTGGGGGGCGCATTGAAAAACTGTTTTTT.

V usage is TRBV20-1 and J usage is TRBJ2-3, with 14 bases aligning to TRBD2. This CDR3 has 15 residues. V lost 5 bases and J lost 3; bases outside the gene matches: 4. Germline CDR1 DFQATT, CDR2 SNEGSKA (reference sequence). CDR3 DNA sequence: TGCAGTGCTGAGACTAGCGGGGGGGCGACAGATACGCAGTATTTT. It is translated as CSAETSGGATDTQYF.